Shown below are 7 T cell receptor beta chains from a single sample sequenced in a study of CD8+ T cells in alopecia areata. Following extraction, RNA underwent reverse transcription to cDNA, which served as the sequencing template. TCRdb's table, derived via immunoSEQ multiplex PCR, lists solely in-frame clones and lacks some. The sample holds approximately 120,000 clones, 47% seen once. Sequenced material: NKG2D-low CD8+ T cells sorted from blood. The receptors derive from a human donor with alopecia areata.

The rearrangement links TRBV9 to TRBJ2-5; D is possibly TRBD1 (6 bases). Per germline, CDR1 SGDLS and CDR2 YYNGEE. The CDR3 sequence is 15 residues long. V lost 4 bases, J lost 1 base, and 14 bases lay in between. CDR3 loop: CASSTTWGLQETQYF. In nucleotides, the CDR3 is TGTGCCAGCAGCACGACATGGGGGCTCCAAGAGACCCAGTACTTC.

V usage is TRBV11-2 and J usage is TRBJ2-7; maybe TRBD2 (6 bases). The CDR3 has 13 amino acids. CDR1 is SGHAT, CDR2 FQNNGV, per germline. V lost 5 bases, J lost 7 bases, and 15 bases lay in between. The CDR3 DNA reads TGTGCCAGCAGCACATCGGGGGTGCGAGAGCAGTACTTC. This translates into CASSTSGVREQYF.

The rearrangement uses TRBV29-1 and TRBJ1-1, with D uncertain. The CDR3 sequence is 12 residues long. From germline, CDR1 is SQVTM and CDR2 ANQGSEA. V lost 7 bases, J lost 5 bases, and 14 bases lay in between. The CDR3 region is CSATRLGTEAFF. Here the CDR3 DNA reads TGCAGCGCGACAAGGCTGGGGACTGAAGCTTTCTTT.

This clone was counted only a few times. This chain uses TRBV20-1 with TRBJ2-1; 8 nucleotides line up with TRBD1. Trimming removed 6 bases from V and 9 bases from J; junction bases left unmatched: 4. CDR1 is DFQATT, CDR2 SNEGSKA, per germline (reference sequence). The CDR3 has 11 residues. CDR3 sequence reads: CSAPRGPEQFF. The CDR3 DNA sequence: TGCAGTGCCCCCAGGGGGCCTGAGCAGTTCTTC.

This clone appeared a few times. V and J are TRBV29-1 and TRBJ2-3, with 7 nucleotides matching TRBD2. The length of the CDR3 is 14 residues. V gave up 3 bases and J gave up 1 base; unmatched junction bases: 4. CDR1 SQVTM and CDR2 ANQGSEA come from the germline V gene. CDR3 sequence: CSVEEGGGTDTQYF. DNA for the CDR3: TGCAGCGTTGAGGAGGGAGGGGGCACAGATACGCAGTATTTT.

This clone has a handful of counts. Other DNA sequences in the sample encode the same CDR3. V is TRBV29-1 and J is TRBJ2-7; tentatively, D is TRBD1 (6 bases). Germline CDR1 is SQVTM and CDR2 is ANQGSEA. The CDR3 has 13 residues. Trimming pared 4 bases from V and 2 bases from J, leaving 12 bases between. In nucleotides, the CDR3 is TGCAGCGTTGTCGGGACACTCGCCTACGAGCAGTACTTC. Its translation: CSVVGTLAYEQYF.

The chain joins TRBV2 to TRBJ1-2; D is unclear. Trimming stripped 4 bases from V and 4 bases from J, with 13 bases between. Germline lookup yields CDR1 SNHLY and CDR2 FYNNEI. The CDR3 is 14 amino acids. CDR3 sequence reads: CASSGMSGLYGYTF. CDR3 DNA sequence: TGTGCCAGCAGTGGTATGTCCGGCCTCTATGGCTACACCTTC.